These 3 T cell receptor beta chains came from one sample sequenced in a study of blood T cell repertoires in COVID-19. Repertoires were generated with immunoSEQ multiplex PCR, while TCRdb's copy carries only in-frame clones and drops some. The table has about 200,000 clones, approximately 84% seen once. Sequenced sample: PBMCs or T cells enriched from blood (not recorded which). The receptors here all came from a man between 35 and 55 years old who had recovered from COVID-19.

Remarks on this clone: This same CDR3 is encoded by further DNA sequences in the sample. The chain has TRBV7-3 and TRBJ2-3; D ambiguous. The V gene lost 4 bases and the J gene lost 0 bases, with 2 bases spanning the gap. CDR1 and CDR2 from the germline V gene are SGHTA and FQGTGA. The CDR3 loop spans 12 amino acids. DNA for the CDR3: TGTGCCAGCAGCTCTAGCACAGATACGCAGTATTTT. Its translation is CASSSSTDTQYF.

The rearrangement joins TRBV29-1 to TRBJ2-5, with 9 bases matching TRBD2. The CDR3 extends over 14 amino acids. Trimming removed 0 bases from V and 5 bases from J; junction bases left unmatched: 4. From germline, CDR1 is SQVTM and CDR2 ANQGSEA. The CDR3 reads CSVEEGLAGETQYF. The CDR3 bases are TGCAGCGTTGAAGAAGGCCTAGCGGGGGAGACCCAGTACTTC.

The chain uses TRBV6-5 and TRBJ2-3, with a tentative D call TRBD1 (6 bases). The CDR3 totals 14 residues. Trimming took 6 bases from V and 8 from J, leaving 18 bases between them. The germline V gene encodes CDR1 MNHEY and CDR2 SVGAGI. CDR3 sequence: CASSRQEPGGTQYF. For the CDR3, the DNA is TGTGCCAGCAGCAGACAGGAGCCGGGCGGTACGCAGTATTTT.